The TCR beta chain described here comes from a study of blood T cell repertoires in COVID-19. Per germline, CDR1 LGHNA and CDR2 YSLEER. Germline trimming cut 2 bases from V and 2 bases from J; bases unmatched to any gene: 13. This CDR3 region has 19 residues. The protocol was immunoSEQ multiplex PCR, while the TCRdb copy is restricted to in-frame clones and leaves out a portion. Counted here are almost 250,000 clones, about 89% occurring once; the ten biggest clones make up 1.5% to 2%. This chain uses TRBV4-3 with TRBJ2-3; 10 bases are a match to TRBD2. The sequenced sample was peripheral blood. This receptor was identified in a woman aged 55-69 years who had recovered from COVID-19. The CDR3, as DNA: TGCGCCAGCAGCCAAACCCCGGGTTTTAGCGGGGGGACCACAGATACGCAGTATTTT. It yields the protein CASSQTPGFSGGTTDTQYF.